The sequence of this T cell receptor beta chain was determined in a study of blood T cell repertoires in COVID-19. Study summary: The origin of the acute and convalescent COVID-19 samples was the United States, Italy and Spain. Sample material is recorded as cDNA or gDNA derived from T cells, B-cell-depleted T cells, or PBMCs.

Per the original methods: Using reference gene primer amplification, nucleated cell counts were estimated. The data were produced by immunoSEQ multiplex PCR, yet TCRdb's version contains in-frame clones alone and is incomplete. V and J calls and clone size are given by that table; D and trimming were obtained from the DNA. The repertoire consists of more than 85,000 clones, with approximately 80% occurring once and the leading ten covering about 10%. Germline-derived CDR1 and CDR2 are MNHEY and SMNVEV (reference sequence). Trimming removed 6 bases from V and 4 bases from J; junction bases left unmatched: 13. The CDR3 covers 17 residues.

The specimen sequenced was peripheral blood. The origin of this receptor is a man in his 70s with acute or convalescent COVID-19. This rearrangement joins TRBV27 to TRBJ2-2; 8 bases fit TRBD1. DNA for the CDR3: TGTGCCAGCAGCCCAGGGGGCAGGGGCGCAGGCACCGGGGAGCTGTTTTTT. This translates into CASSPGGRGAGTGELFF.